These T cell receptor beta chains were read from a single sample in a study of T cell responses to AZD1222 COVID-19 vaccine. TCRdb's copy holds only in-frame clones and misses some; the assay was immunoSEQ multiplex PCR. Among 150,000 to 180,000 clones, around 85% were seen once, and the ten largest hold 4.5% to 6%. Material: peripheral blood, obtained on day 0 of MenACWY control vaccination. All receptors derive from an adult in good health. CDR3s include the opening cysteine and the closing phenylalanine or tryptophan. The D gene is left open where the match is weak. Clone size is not always given. Where it is, it says once, few, many or a class for expanded clones.

V: TRBV12-5
J: TRBJ1-5
D: .
size: .
DNA: TGTGCTAGTGGACATATCCGTCAGTGTAAAGTCTTACAGCCCCAGCATTTT
CDR3: CASGHIRQCKVLQPQHF

V: TRBV5-1
J: TRBJ1-1
D: TRBD1
size: .
DNA: TGCGCCAGCAGCCAGGGGGGGCATCTAAAGCGGAACACTGAAGCTTTCTTT
CDR3: CASSQGGHLKRNTEAFF

V: TRBV11-2
J: TRBJ1-2
D: TRBD1
size: .
DNA: TGTGCCAGCAGCTTAGTAAGGGGGCAGAACCTCTATGGCTACACCTTC
CDR3: CASSLVRGQNLYGYTF

V: TRBV5-8
J: TRBJ1-3
D: .
size: .
DNA: TGTGCCAGCAGCTTGGCCATCAGCAGGGCGGGTGGAAACACCATATATTTT
CDR3: CASSLAISRAGGNTIYF

V: TRBV27
J: TRBJ2-5
D: .
size: .
DNA: TGTGCCAGCTCCAGGACAGCTCAAGAGACCCAGTACTTC
CDR3: CASSRTAQETQYF

V: TRBV3-1/TRBV3-2
J: TRBJ2-1
D: .
size: .
DNA: TGTGCCAGCAGCCAAGCGCCAAGACAGTCCTATGAGCAGTTCTTC
CDR3: CASSQAPRQSYEQFF

V: TRBV2
J: TRBJ1-2
D: TRBD1
size: .
DNA: TGTGCCAGCAGTGAGAGGGACAGGGACTATGGCTACACCTTC
CDR3: CASSERDRDYGYTF

V: TRBV6-5
J: TRBJ1-2
D: .
size: .
DNA: TGTGCCAGCACCGAGGGACGCGGCTACACCTTC
CDR3: CASTEGRGYTF

V: TRBV29-1
J: TRBJ2-3
D: TRBD1
size: .
DNA: TGCAGCGAAGCCACAGGGGGCACAGATACGCAGTATTTT
CDR3: CSEATGGTDTQYF

V: TRBV7-2
J: TRBJ1-1
D: .
size: .
DNA: TGTGCCAGCAGCTTCTGGGGGCATAACACTGAAGCTTTCTTT
CDR3: CASSFWGHNTEAFF

V: TRBV6-5
J: TRBJ1-6
D: .
size: few
DNA: TGTGCCAGTTCTGCCGGGCCATATAATTCACCCCTCCACTTT
CDR3: CASSAGPYNSPLHF

V: TRBV15
J: TRBJ2-3
D: TRBD1
size: few
DNA: TGTGCCACCAGCAGACAGGACAGGGGGCTAGCAGATACGCAGTATTTT
CDR3: CATSRQDRGLADTQYF

V: TRBV15
J: TRBJ2-2
D: TRBD2
size: .
DNA: TGTGCCACTTCCAGGCCCCCTAGCGGGAGGGCCCTCAGCACCGGGGAGCTGTTTTTT
CDR3: CATSRPPSGRALSTGELFF

V: TRBV9
J: TRBJ2-1
D: TRBD1
size: .
DNA: TGTGCCAGCAGCGTCCGGGACAGGCCCTCCTACAATGAGCAGTTCTTC
CDR3: CASSVRDRPSYNEQFF

V: TRBV10-3
J: TRBJ2-1
D: TRBD2
size: .
DNA: TGTGCCATCACCCCTAGGAGCGGGAGCCACAATGAGCAGTTCTTC
CDR3: CAITPRSGSHNEQFF

V: TRBV15
J: TRBJ2-5
D: .
size: .
DNA: TGTGCCACCAGCAAGCCGCCGGGGGAGACCCAGTACTTC
CDR3: CATSKPPGETQYF

V: TRBV11-3
J: TRBJ1-1
D: TRBD1
size: few
DNA: TGTGCCAGCAGCCAGGGGGGAAACTCGGACACTGAAGCTTTCTTT
CDR3: CASSQGGNSDTEAFF

V: TRBV6-1
J: TRBJ2-5
D: .
size: .
DNA: TGTGCCAGCAGTGAAGTTCGGGAGAGGACCCAGTACTTC
CDR3: CASSEVRERTQYF

V: TRBV9
J: TRBJ2-1
D: .
size: .
DNA: TGTGCCAGCAGCGTGGACACGGGATACAATGAGCAGTTCTTC
CDR3: CASSVDTGYNEQFF

V: TRBV19
J: TRBJ1-6
D: .
size: .
DNA: TGTGCCAGTAGTATACCGAATTCACCCCTCCACTTT
CDR3: CASSIPNSPLHF

V: TRBV5-1
J: TRBJ2-7
D: .
size: .
DNA: TGCGCCAGCAGCTTGGCGGCCGGCGGCTACGAGCAGTACTTC
CDR3: CASSLAAGGYEQYF

V: TRBV7-9
J: TRBJ1-2
D: .
size: .
DNA: TGTGCCAGCAGCCCCCCGGGCAGGGCCTTCTATGGCTACACCTTC
CDR3: CASSPPGRAFYGYTF

V: TRBV28
J: TRBJ2-7
D: .
size: once
DNA: TGTGCCAGCAGTTTCGTGAGTGGGAGGCCGAAGCAGTACTTC
CDR3: CASSFVSGRPKQYF

V: TRBV4-1
J: TRBJ1-5
D: TRBD1
size: .
DNA: TGCGCCAGCAGCCAAGAAGGGGGCTTATATAGCAATCAGCCCCAGCATTTT
CDR3: CASSQEGGLYSNQPQHF

V: TRBV27
J: TRBJ2-3
D: .
size: .
DNA: TGTGCCAGCAGTTTGGGGCGGGCCTCAGATACGCAGTATTTT
CDR3: CASSLGRASDTQYF

V: TRBV4-1
J: TRBJ1-1
D: .
size: .
DNA: TGCGCCAGCAGCCAAGTGTCGGGGGCGCGTTACACTGAAGCTTTCTTT
CDR3: CASSQVSGARYTEAFF

V: TRBV7-2
J: TRBJ2-5
D: .
size: .
DNA: TGTGCCAGCAGCTTATCGCCTAGAGAGACCCAGTACTTC
CDR3: CASSLSPRETQYF

V: TRBV9
J: TRBJ2-3
D: .
size: .
DNA: TGTGCCAGCAGCGTAGGAGGGGTAGGGGATACGCAGTATTTT
CDR3: CASSVGGVGDTQYF

V: TRBV28
J: TRBJ1-5
D: .
size: .
DNA: TGTGCCAGCAGGTGGGCAGGGGTTAGCAATCAGCCCCAGCATTTT
CDR3: CASRWAGVSNQPQHF

V: TRBV30
J: TRBJ1-2
D: TRBD1
size: .
DNA: TGTGCCTGGGGACAGGGGGCAAACGGCTACACCTTC
CDR3: CAWGQGANGYTF

V: TRBV27
J: TRBJ2-3
D: TRBD2
size: .
DNA: TGTGCCAGCAGCCTTTTAGCGGGAGGGCCAGGGGATACGCAGTATTTT
CDR3: CASSLLAGGPGDTQYF

V: TRBV10-3
J: TRBJ2-2
D: .
size: .
DNA: TGTGCCATCGTAGACCTCCGCCGGTCAGGGAGGAACACCGGGGAGCTGTTTTTT
CDR3: CAIVDLRRSGRNTGELFF

V: TRBV7-2
J: TRBJ2-2
D: TRBD1
size: .
DNA: TGTGCCAGCAGCCTACAGGGGAGTATCGGGGAGCTGTTTTTT
CDR3: CASSLQGSIGELFF

V: TRBV7-9
J: TRBJ1-6
D: .
size: .
DNA: TGTGCCAGCAGCCCATACAGCAATTCACCCCTCCACTTT
CDR3: CASSPYSNSPLHF

V: TRBV7-5
J: TRBJ1-2
D: .
size: .
DNA: TGTGTCAGAAGCTTAGGGACAGGGCGGTTTTCGTCCTATGGCTACACCTTC
CDR3: CVRSLGTGRFSSYGYTF

V: TRBV19
J: TRBJ2-2
D: .
size: .
DNA: TGTGCCAGCAAACGTCAATCCACCGGGACCGGGGAGCTGTTTTTT
CDR3: CASKRQSTGTGELFF